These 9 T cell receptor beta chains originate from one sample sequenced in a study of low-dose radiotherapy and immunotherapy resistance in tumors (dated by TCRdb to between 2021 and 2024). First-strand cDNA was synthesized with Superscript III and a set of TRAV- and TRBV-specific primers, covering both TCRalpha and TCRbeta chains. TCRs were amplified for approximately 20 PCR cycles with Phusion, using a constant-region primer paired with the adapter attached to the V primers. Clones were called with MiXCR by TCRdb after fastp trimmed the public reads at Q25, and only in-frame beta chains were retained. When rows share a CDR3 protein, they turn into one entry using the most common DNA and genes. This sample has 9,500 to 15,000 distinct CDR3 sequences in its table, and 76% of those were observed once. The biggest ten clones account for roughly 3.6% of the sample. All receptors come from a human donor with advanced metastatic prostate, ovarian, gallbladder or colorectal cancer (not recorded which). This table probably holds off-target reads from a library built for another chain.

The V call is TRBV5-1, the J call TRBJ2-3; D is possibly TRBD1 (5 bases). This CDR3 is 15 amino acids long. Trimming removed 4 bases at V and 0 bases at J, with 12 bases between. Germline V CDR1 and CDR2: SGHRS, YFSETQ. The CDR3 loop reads CASSIGRQSTDTQYF. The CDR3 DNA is TGCGCCAGCAGCATCGGACGACAGAGCACAGATACGCAGTATTTT. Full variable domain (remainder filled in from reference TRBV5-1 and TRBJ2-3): KAGVTQTPRYLIKTRGQQVTLSCSPISGHRSVSWYQQTPGQGLQFLFEYFSETQRNKGNFPGRFSGRQFSNSRSEMNVSTLELGDSALYLCASSIGRQSTDTQYFGPGTRLTVL.

CDR3: CASSFGGEQFF. Written as DNA, the CDR3 is TGTGCCAGCAGTTTCGGAGGGGAGCAGTTCTTC. This chain uses TRBV12-3 or TRBV12-4 with TRBJ2-1; D perhaps matches TRBD2 (6 bases). This CDR3 region has 11 residues. V was trimmed by 3 bases and J by 10 bases, leaving 7 bases between them.

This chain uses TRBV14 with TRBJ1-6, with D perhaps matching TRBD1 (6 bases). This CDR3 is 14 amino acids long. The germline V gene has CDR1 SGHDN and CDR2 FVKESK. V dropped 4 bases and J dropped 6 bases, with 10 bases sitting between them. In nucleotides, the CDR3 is TGTGCCAGCAGCCTAGGACAGCTTAATTCACCCCTCCACTTT. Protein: CASSLGQLNSPLHF.

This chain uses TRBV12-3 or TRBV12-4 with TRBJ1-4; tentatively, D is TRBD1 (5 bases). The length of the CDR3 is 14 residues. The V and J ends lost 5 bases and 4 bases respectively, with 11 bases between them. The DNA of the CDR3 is TGTGCCAGCAGTCATCCGGGACGTAATGAAAAACTGTTTTTT. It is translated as CASSHPGRNEKLFF.

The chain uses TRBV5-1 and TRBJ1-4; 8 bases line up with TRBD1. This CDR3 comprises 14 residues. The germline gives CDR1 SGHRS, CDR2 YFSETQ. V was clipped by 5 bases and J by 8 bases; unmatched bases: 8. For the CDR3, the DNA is TGCGCCAGCAGTCGTTCAGGGGGCGACGAAAAACTGTTTTTT. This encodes CASSRSGGDEKLFF.

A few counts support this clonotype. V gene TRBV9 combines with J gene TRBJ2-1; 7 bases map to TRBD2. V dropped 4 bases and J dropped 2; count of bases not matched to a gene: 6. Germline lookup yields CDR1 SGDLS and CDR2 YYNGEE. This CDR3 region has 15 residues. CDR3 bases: TGTGCCAGCAGCTCAGTGGGAGGGGCCTACAATGAGCAGTTCTTC. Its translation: CASSSVGGAYNEQFF. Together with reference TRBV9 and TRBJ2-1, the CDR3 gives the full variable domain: DSGVTQTPKHLITATGQRVTLRCSPRSGDLSVYWYQQSLDQGLQFLIQYYNGEERAKGNILERFSAQQFPDLHSELNLSSLELGDSALYFCASSSVGGAYNEQFFGPGTRLTVL.

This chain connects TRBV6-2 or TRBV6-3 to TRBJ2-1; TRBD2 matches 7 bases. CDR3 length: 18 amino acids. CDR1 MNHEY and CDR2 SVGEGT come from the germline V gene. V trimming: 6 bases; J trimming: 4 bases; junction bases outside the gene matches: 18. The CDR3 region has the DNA TGTGCCAGCAGCCGTGCACGAACGGGTAGCGGGTTTTACAATGAGCAGTTCTTC. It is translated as CASSRARTGSGFYNEQFF.

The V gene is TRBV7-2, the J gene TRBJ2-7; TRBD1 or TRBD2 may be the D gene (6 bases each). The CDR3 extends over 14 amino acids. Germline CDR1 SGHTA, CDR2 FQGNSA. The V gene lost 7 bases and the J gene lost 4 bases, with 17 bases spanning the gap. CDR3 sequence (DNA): TGTGCCAGCACCATGGGGGGCCAGAGGTACGAGCAGTACTTC. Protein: CASTMGGQRYEQYF.

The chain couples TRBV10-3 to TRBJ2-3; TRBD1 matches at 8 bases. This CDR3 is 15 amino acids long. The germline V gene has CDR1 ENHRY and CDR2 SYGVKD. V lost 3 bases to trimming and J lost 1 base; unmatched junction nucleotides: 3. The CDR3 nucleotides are TGTGCCATCAGTGATTCAGGGGGCCGCACAGATACGCAGTATTTT. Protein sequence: CAISDSGGRTDTQYF.